These 24 T cell receptor beta chains came from one sample sequenced in a study of control samples from healthy donors and cancer patients. Data came from immunoSEQ multiplex PCR; TCRdb stores just in-frame clones and leaves some out. The sample records hundreds of thousands of clones, over 75% being singletons. The specimen was PBMCs. These TCRs come from a woman aged 55-70 years with lung cancer.

The V and J genes are TRBV19 and TRBJ1-2; the D gene is possibly TRBD1 (6 bases). This CDR3 region has 15 residues. The V gene's germline CDR1 is LNHDA and CDR2 SQIVND (reference sequence). Trimming shortened V by 5 bases and J by 3 bases, and 16 bases separated the two germline ends. Written as DNA, the CDR3 is TGTGCCAGTAGTCCGGGGGCAGGGAGGGACTATGGCTACACCTTC. Translated: CASSPGAGRDYGYTF.

This chain links TRBV6-5 with TRBJ1-3, with TRBD1 matching 7 bases. CDR1 is MNHEY, CDR2 SVGAGI, per germline. The V gene end was trimmed by 6 bases and the J gene end by 2 bases; junction bases not matched to a gene: 4. The length of the CDR3 is 14 residues. The DNA for the CDR3 is TGTGCCAGCAGAAGACAGGGAACTGGAAACACCATATATTTT. It is translated as CASRRQGTGNTIYF.

A note on this clone: Other DNA sequences in the same sample also yield this CDR3. The rearrangement links TRBV5-1 to TRBJ2-3; TRBD2 matches 12 bases. Germline trimming cut 3 bases from V and 0 bases from J; bases unmatched to any gene: 2. There are 16 residues in the CDR3. Germline V gene lookup returns CDR1 SGHRS and CDR2 YFSETQ. CDR3 in DNA: TGCGCCAGCAGCTCAGGACTAGCGGGGAGCACAGATACGCAGTATTTT. Translation gives CASSSGLAGSTDTQYF.

This chain connects TRBV5-4 to TRBJ2-7; D unresolved. V lost 1 base and J lost 1, with 9 bases in between. The CDR3 sequence is 14 residues long. The V gene's germline CDR1 is SGHNT and CDR2 YYREEE (reference sequence). The CDR3 region has the DNA TGTGCCAGCAGCTTGCATGGCGAGTCCTACGAGCAGTACTTC. Protein sequence: CASSLHGESYEQYF.

This clone showed up just once. This chain joins TRBV7-3 and TRBJ1-1; 10 bases are a match to TRBD1. V shed 7 bases, J shed 4 bases, and the junction held 9 bases outside the gene matches. Germline CDR1 reads SGHTA; CDR2 reads FQGTGA. The CDR3 has 15 residues. Here the CDR3 DNA reads TGTGCCAGCACGACCGGGACAGGGGTGCCCACTGAAGCTTTCTTT. This codes for CASTTGTGVPTEAFF.

The count of this clone is one. Other DNA sequences in this specimen translate into the identical CDR3. The genes are TRBV19 and TRBJ1-1; D unresolved. CDR1 LNHDA and CDR2 SQIVND come from the germline V gene (reference sequence). The CDR3 length is 13 residues. V was cut by 5 bases and J by 0 bases, with 7 bases left in between. CDR3 sequence (DNA): TGTGCCAGTAGTTCCACAGTGAACACTGAAGCTTTCTTT. Translating gives CASSSTVNTEAFF.

The chain couples TRBV7-6 to TRBJ2-7, with TRBD2 matching 8 bases. This CDR3 comprises 18 residues. Germline CDR1 is SGHVS and CDR2 is FNYEAQ. The junction had 16 bases not matched to a gene; V was cut back by 1 base and J by 5 bases. The chain's CDR3 is CASSLGIKGAGGRHEQYF. The CDR3 DNA sequence: TGTGCCAGCAGCTTAGGAATCAAGGGCGCGGGAGGCCGGCACGAGCAGTACTTC. Based on the CDR3 plus reference TRBV7-6 and TRBJ2-7, the full variable domain is GAGVSQSPRYKVTKRGQDVALRCDPISGHVSLYWYRQALGQGPEFLTYFNYEAQQDKSGLPNDRFSAERPEGSISTLTIQRTEQRDSAMYRCASSLGIKGAGGRHEQYFGPGTRLTVT.

There are many counts of this clone. The CDR3 here is CASSQAGLVGLGLETQYF. As DNA, the CDR3 is TGCGCCAGCAGCCAAGCGGGTTTGGTGGGCCTGGGATTAGAGACCCAGTACTTC. The V gene is TRBV4-1, the J gene TRBJ2-5, with D unresolved. The CDR3 consists of 18 residues. Germline CDR1 MGHRA, CDR2 YSYEKL. The V end lost 1 base, the J end lost 4 bases, and 22 bases lay between the germline ends.

The rearrangement uses TRBV18 and TRBJ2-1, with 11 bases aligning to TRBD2. Germline CDR1 is KGHSH and CDR2 is LQKENI. The CDR3 runs 15 residues. V shed 6 bases and J 3 bases; nucleotides not matched to a gene: 4. CDR3 in amino acids: CASSPSGRNYNEQFF. For the CDR3, the DNA is TGTGCCAGCTCCCCTAGCGGGAGGAACTACAATGAGCAGTTCTTC.

The chain joins TRBV5-1 to TRBJ1-1; the match to TRBD1 covers 9 bases. The J segment lost 8 bases and the V segment lost 4 bases, leaving 15 bases of the junction unmatched. Germline CDR1 and CDR2: SGHRS and YFSETQ. The CDR3 spans 16 residues. The CDR3: CASSNPPGQGPQEAFF. Written as DNA, the CDR3 is TGCGCCAGCAGCAACCCACCGGGACAGGGCCCTCAGGAAGCTTTCTTT.

The rearrangement uses TRBV4-1 and TRBJ2-5; D is undetermined. The CDR3 has 11 residues. With 3 bases removed from V and 5 bases from J, the gap between germline ends came to 4 bases. In germline, CDR1 is MGHRA, CDR2 YSYEKL. CDR3 nucleotides: TGCGCCAGCAGCCACGCGGAGACCCAGTACTTC. It yields the protein CASSHAETQYF.

CDR3 sequence reads: CASSLGARETQYF. In DNA form, the CDR3 reads TGTGCCAGCAGCTTAGGGGCCCGGGAGACCCAGTACTTC. J is TRBJ2-5 and V is TRBV7-2; D not resolved. Germline lookup yields CDR1 SGHTA and CDR2 FQGNSA. The V gene lost 1 base and the J gene lost 5 bases, with 8 bases spanning the gap. The CDR3 runs 13 residues.

The chain links TRBV10-3 to TRBJ1-5, with 8 positions matching TRBD1. Germline loops: CDR1 ENHRY, CDR2 SYGVKD. V was pared by 6 bases and J by 4 bases, with 8 bases of the junction left unmatched. The CDR3 is 15 amino acids. CDR3 region: CAIRADREANQPQHF. CDR3 bases: TGTGCCATCAGGGCGGACAGGGAGGCGAATCAGCCCCAGCATTTT.

V usage is TRBV5-1 and J usage is TRBJ2-5; tentative D call: TRBD2 (5 bases). The V end was cut by 5 bases, the J end by 4 bases, with 12 bases between. Germline V gives CDR1 SGHRS, CDR2 YFSETQ. CDR3 length equals 13 residues. The DNA for the CDR3 is TGCGCCAGCAGTCCACTAGTTTCAGAGACCCAGTACTTC. Protein product: CASSPLVSETQYF.

Comment on this clone: At one of its ends the junction is not consistent with the germline gene, which may arise from a read error. The V and J genes are TRBV11-2 and TRBJ1-1; the match to TRBD1 covers 9 bases. This CDR3 contains 12 residues. Germline assignment: CDR1 SGHAT and CDR2 FQNNGV. The CDR3 spells CASSDHRGQAGF. As DNA, the CDR3 is TGTGCCAGCAGCGACCACAGGGGGCAAGCAGGCTTT. Combining the CDR3 with reference TRBV11-2 and TRBJ1-1 gives the whole variable domain EAGVAQSPRYKIIEKRQSVAFWCNPISGHATLYWYQQILGQGPKLLIQFQNNGVVDDSQLPKDRFSAERLKGVDSTLKIQPAKLEDSAVYLCASSDHRGQAGFGQGTRLTVV.

The chain couples TRBV7-8 to TRBJ2-1; 8 nucleotides match TRBD2. The CDR3 covers 15 residues. Germline lookup yields CDR1 SGHVS and CDR2 FQNEAQ. V was clipped by 5 bases and J by 8 bases; unmatched bases: 11. The CDR3 DNA reads TGTGCCAGCAGCCTTATAAGCCGGGGGGGCGATGAGCAGTTCTTC. Translated: CASSLISRGGDEQFF.

This chain connects TRBV15 to TRBJ1-6; D is uncertain. Germline lookup yields CDR1 LNHNV and CDR2 YYDKDF (reference sequence). This CDR3 is built from 14 residues. V was shortened by 4 bases and J by 10 bases, with 14 bases between the two germline ends. For the CDR3, the DNA is TGTGCCACCAGCATAAACACGGGGAGGTCACCCCTCCACTTT. As protein: CATSINTGRSPLHF.

This clone was counted between two and nine times. The chain couples TRBV5-1 to TRBJ2-2; no reliable D call. Trimming left V 4 bases short and J 8 bases short, with 12 bases between. The CDR3 extends over 13 amino acids. Germline CDR1 is SGHRS and CDR2 is YFSETQ. The CDR3 is CASSIPGGGELFF. The CDR3 DNA sequence: TGCGCCAGCAGCATTCCCGGCGGAGGGGAGCTGTTTTTT.

V gene TRBV5-1 combines with J gene TRBJ1-2; D not resolved. The CDR3 extends over 14 amino acids. CDR1 and CDR2 (germline): SGHRS, YFSETQ. V lost 4 bases to trimming and J lost 4 bases, with 14 bases between them. CDR3 in DNA: TGCGCCAGCAGCCCCGCAGCAACAGTCTATGGCTACACCTTC. Protein sequence: CASSPAATVYGYTF. The variable domain in full, with the rest retrieved from reference TRBV5-1 and TRBJ1-2, is KAGVTQTPRYLIKTRGQQVTLSCSPISGHRSVSWYQQTPGQGLQFLFEYFSETQRNKGNFPGRFSGRQFSNSRSEMNVSTLELGDSALYLCASSPAATVYGYTFGSGTRLTVV.

CDR3 sequence: CASRSGDNYNEQFF. CDR3 in DNA: TGCGCCAGCAGGAGCGGGGATAATTACAATGAGCAGTTCTTC. J is TRBJ2-1 and V is TRBV5-1; 7 bases map to TRBD2. The J segment lost 4 bases and the V segment lost 5 bases, leaving 6 bases of the junction unmatched. The CDR3 consists of 14 residues. Per the germline V gene, CDR1 is SGHRS and CDR2 is YFSETQ.

This chain links TRBV5-1 with TRBJ2-3; weak D call: TRBD2 (5 bases). The CDR3 consists of 18 residues. Looked up from germline, CDR1 is SGHRS and CDR2 is YFSETQ. V dropped 0 bases and J dropped 0 bases, with 17 bases sitting between them. This CDR3 is CASSLGLTYLSSTDTQYF. CDR3 sequence (DNA): TGCGCCAGCAGCTTGGGACTAACGTACCTCTCTAGCACAGATACGCAGTATTTT.

The genes are TRBV6-5 and TRBJ2-7; 9 bases agree with TRBD1. This CDR3 has 14 residues. After removal of 6 bases from V and 6 bases from J, the junction contained 9 bases not matched to a gene. Germline CDR1 is MNHEY and CDR2 is SVGAGI. The CDR3 region is CASRRTGVGSEQYF. CDR3 in DNA: TGTGCCAGCAGGAGGACAGGGGTTGGCTCCGAGCAGTACTTC.

The table lists this clone with many counts. J is TRBJ1-1 and V is TRBV4-1, with no clear D. Between the trimmed V and J ends, which lost 2 bases and 7 bases, there was a span of 11 bases. The CDR3 has 13 residues. Germline values: CDR1 MGHRA, CDR2 YSYEKL. The CDR3 DNA reads as TGCGCCAGCAGCCAAATTCCGTCAAATGAAGCTTTCTTT. Protein sequence: CASSQIPSNEAFF.

This clone came up a few times. CDR3 sequence (DNA): TGCAGCGTTGACCAGGGGGCGGTTTCCCCCTATGGCTACACCTTC. It codes for CSVDQGAVSPYGYTF. The genes are TRBV29-1 and TRBJ1-2; 8 bases agree with TRBD1. CDR3 size: 15 residues. The germline V gene has CDR1 SQVTM and CDR2 ANQGSEA. The junction had 10 bases not matched to a gene; V was cut back by 3 bases and J by 4 bases.